This TCR beta chain was recorded in a study of metastatic and nonmetastatic thyroid tumors. Study information: Malignant and benign thyroid patients had repertoires compared in peripheral blood and tumor or nodule tissue.

Study-wide results and limits: Reported TCR beta diversity, measured in blood and tumor, was significantly higher for malignant thyroid tumors than for benign nodules.

This CDR3 comprises 14 residues. The germline V gene encodes CDR1 KGHSH and CDR2 LQKENI. V was clipped by 3 bases and J by 5 bases; unmatched bases: 5. Original handling: In papillary thyroid cancer, a distant-metastasis classifier was built using CDR3 differences across clinicopathological groups. Using MiXCR, TCRdb reanalyzed the PCR reads. For this entry, the V and J calls and clone size follow TCRdb and not the study's own pipeline. The sample carries about 27,000 clones, 15% to 20% recorded once. Patients had received no treatment of any kind before thyroid surgery. This clone was detected many times. Its antigen is not identified. Distinct nucleotide sequences in the sample also encode this CDR3.

The sequenced sample consisted of blood. The TCR sequence derives from a male donor with papillary thyroid cancer or a benign thyroid nodule (not recorded which). Some clones in this sample may be carry-over from other donors' samples. The V call is TRBV18, the J call TRBJ1-1, with 8 bases matching TRBD1. The CDR3 spells CASSPGTGGTEAFF. CDR3 bases: TGTGCCAGCTCACCTGGGACAGGAGGGACTGAAGCTTTCTTT.